In this sample, the clone carrying this TCR beta chain turned up many times. Its antigen is undetermined. The sample is drawn from a study of response to subunit inactivated influenza vaccine. General study results and limits: After each seasonal influenza vaccination, few new T cells are recruited, the authors suggested.

TCRdb used MiXCR to reprocess the RT-PCR reads, holding one entry per CDR3 protein. The table includes about 520,000 distinct CDR3 sequences, roughly 9.7% detected once. V lost 6 bases, J lost 2 bases, and 14 bases lay in between. This CDR3 is 15 amino acids long. The rearrangement joins TRBV12-3 or TRBV12-4 to TRBJ1-5, with no clear D. Specimen: PBMCs from blood, collected about 6 weeks after vaccination. This receptor was obtained from a man aged 50 or older who received an inactivated influenza vaccine. The CDR3 sequence: CASSPVGSRNQPQHF. CDR3 DNA sequence: TGTGCCAGCAGCCCGGTGGGGAGCCGCAATCAGCCCCAGCATTTT.